The clone carrying this TCR beta chain turned up a few times. Its target is not known. CD45RO/CCR7/CD25/CD127/CD95/CD27 sorting isolated CD4+ naive, central memory, regulatory and stem cell-like memory cells. This sample is part of a study of beta chain features in type 1 diabetes. Study-level findings and limits: A greater similarity of naive, central memory and Treg TCRB repertoires was seen among patients than among healthy donors. The study found moderately but significantly shorter TCRB CDR3s in all four CD4+ subsets of Type 1 diabetes patients.

Every isolated RNA sample was fully reverse transcribed, so sequencing captured expressed TCRB transcripts. Repertoires were generated with immunoSEQ multiplex PCR, while TCRdb's copy carries only in-frame clones and drops some. The sample has 680,000 or so clones; around 15% are singletons. Germline V lookup: CDR1 SGDLS, CDR2 YYNGEE. V gave up 0 bases and J gave up 7 bases, with 16 bases separating them. The CDR3 totals 16 residues. The sequencing sample was made of naive CD4+ T cells from blood. The chain carries TRBV9 and TRBJ1-4; D is perhaps TRBD1 (6 bases). This sequence was found in a man between 18 and 29 years old with type 1 diabetes. The CDR3 is CASSVATAGESEKLFF. CDR3 in DNA: TGTGCCAGCAGCGTAGCTACCGCAGGGGAGAGTGAAAAACTGTTTTTT.